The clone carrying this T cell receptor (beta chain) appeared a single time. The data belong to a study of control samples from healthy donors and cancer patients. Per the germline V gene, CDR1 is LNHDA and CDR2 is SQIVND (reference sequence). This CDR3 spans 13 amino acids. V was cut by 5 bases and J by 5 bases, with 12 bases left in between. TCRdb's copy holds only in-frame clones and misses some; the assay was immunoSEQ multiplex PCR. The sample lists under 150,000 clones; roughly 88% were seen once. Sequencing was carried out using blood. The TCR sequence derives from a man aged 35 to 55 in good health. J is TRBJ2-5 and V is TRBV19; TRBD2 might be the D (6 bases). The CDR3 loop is CASSRRGRETQYF. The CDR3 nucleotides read TGTGCCAGTAGTCGGAGGGGCAGGGAGACCCAGTACTTC. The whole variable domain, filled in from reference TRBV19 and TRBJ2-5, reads DGGITQSPKYLFRKEGQNVTLSCEQNLNHDAMYWYRQDPGQGLRLIYYSQIVNDFQKGDIAEGYSVSREKKESFPLTVTSAQKNPTAFYLCASSRRGRETQYFGPGTRLLVL.